The clone carrying this T cell receptor (beta chain) was counted at least ten times. Antigen: not known. Amplified regions were TCR beta CDR3 sequences from RNA transcripts. First-round RT-PCR of the TCR CDR3 relied on the HTBI primer set. Via MiXCR, TCRdb re-called the multiplex PCR reads, giving one row per CDR3 protein. Of around 300,000 distinct CDR3 sequences listed, approximately 14% were seen once; the top ten hold 20% to 25%. This sample was included in a study of T cells in Graves' hyperthyroidism and ophthalmopathy. Study conclusions and caveats: Through a model of 13 V-J features, ophthalmopathy was separated from stable hyperthyroidism.

The CDR3 totals 15 residues. The germline gives CDR1 MDHEN, CDR2 SYDVKM. V gave up 5 bases and J gave up 6 bases; unmatched junction bases: 10. Material: blood. The clonotype originates from a woman in her 30s with Graves' hyperthyroidism. This sequence joins TRBV28 and TRBJ2-4; TRBD1 aligns across 7 bases. The CDR3 here is CASSPTPDRANIQYF. The CDR3 region has the DNA TGTGCCAGCAGTCCCACACCCGACAGGGCAAACATTCAGTACTTC.